The 10 T cell receptor beta chains listed next were all sequenced from one sample in a study of T cells in localized non-small cell lung cancer. Produced via immunoSEQ multiplex PCR; TCRdb's table is partial and in-frame only. The table has about 35,000 clones, 75% to 95% seen once. Sequenced material: peripheral blood mononuclear cells, taken before any cancer treatment. The receptors stem from a female donor aged 60 or older with stage II lung adenocarcinoma.

The rearrangement uses TRBV2 and TRBJ2-7, with D maybe TRBD1 (5 bases). Germline assignment: CDR1 SNHLY and CDR2 FYNNEI. Trimming shortened V by 2 bases and J by 4 bases, and 15 bases separated the two germline ends. This CDR3 region has 15 residues. The CDR3 DNA reads TGTGCCAGCAGTGAACCCACAGGTCCCTTATACGAGCAGTACTTC. It yields the protein CASSEPTGPLYEQYF.

V usage is TRBV4-1 and J usage is TRBJ1-4; D perhaps matches TRBD1 (6 bases). Germline lookup yields CDR1 MGHRA and CDR2 YSYEKL. The CDR3 is made up of 16 amino acids. V lost 5 bases and J 7 bases, leaving 20 bases between the germline ends. CDR3 sequence (DNA): TGCGCCAGCAGCTCCCCCCAGGGGAATCAAGCTGAAAAACTGTTTTTT. Its translation: CASSSPQGNQAEKLFF.

V usage is TRBV6-5 and J usage is TRBJ1-1; no definite D call. Germline loops: CDR1 MNHEY, CDR2 SVGAGI. V was shortened by 6 bases and J by 1 base, with 9 bases between the two germline ends. The CDR3 is 13 residues long. Written as DNA, the CDR3 is TGTGCCAGCAGGTACCGCGGGAACACTGAAGCTTTCTTT. Translated: CASRYRGNTEAFF.

The rearrangement uses TRBV7-6 and TRBJ1-1, with D possibly matching TRBD1 (6 bases). The CDR3 has 13 residues. V lost 5 bases and J 1 base, leaving 8 bases between the germline ends. Germline V gives CDR1 SGHVS, CDR2 FNYEAQ. The CDR3 DNA follows: TGTGCCAGCAGCCAGGACAGGAACACTGAAGCTTTCTTT. This gives the protein CASSQDRNTEAFF. Variable domain in full (rest from reference TRBV7-6 and TRBJ1-1): GAGVSQSPRYKVTKRGQDVALRCDPISGHVSLYWYRQALGQGPEFLTYFNYEAQQDKSGLPNDRFSAERPEGSISTLTIQRTEQRDSAMYRCASSQDRNTEAFFGQGTRLTVV.

The chain is built from TRBV11-3 and TRBJ2-7; D may match TRBD1 or TRBD2 (7 bases each). Trimming pared 4 bases from V and 2 bases from J, leaving 15 bases between. Per germline, CDR1 SGHNT and CDR2 YENEEA. This CDR3 has 15 residues. The CDR3 loop is CASSSGTAGTYEQYF. The CDR3 coding sequence is TGTGCCAGCAGCTCCGGGACAGCGGGAACCTACGAGCAGTACTTC.

The chain's CDR3 is CASLPIGVLNEKLFF. CDR3 in DNA: TGTGCCAGCCTTCCTATAGGGGTCTTGAATGAAAAACTGTTTTTT. The chain uses TRBV28 and TRBJ1-4; a possible D gene is TRBD1 (5 bases). V gave up 8 bases and J gave up 5 bases, with 18 bases separating them. The length of the CDR3 is 15 residues. CDR1 is MDHEN and CDR2 is SYDVKM in the germline V gene.

V gene TRBV28 combines with J gene TRBJ1-5; 7 positions match TRBD1. Germline CDR1 and CDR2: MDHEN and SYDVKM. The V segment lost 5 bases and the J segment 5 bases; nucleotides outside the gene matches: 6. This CDR3 is 14 amino acids long. DNA for the CDR3: TGTGCCAGCAGTGCGACAGGGAGAGATCAGCCCCAGCATTTT. This sequence encodes CASSATGRDQPQHF.

In DNA, the CDR3 is TGTGCCAGCAGCACAACAGGGGGCAATGAGCAGTTCTTC. It yields the protein CASSTTGGNEQFF. The chain couples TRBV7-7 to TRBJ2-1; 8 bases fit TRBD1. From germline, CDR1 is SSHAT and CDR2 FNYEAQ (reference sequence). The CDR3 has 13 amino acids. V lost 5 bases, J lost 6 bases, and 3 bases stayed unmatched.

The chain is built from TRBV9 and TRBJ2-5; D is perhaps TRBD2 (6 bases). CDR3 length equals 14 residues. With 0 bases removed from V and 9 bases from J, the gap between germline ends came to 15 bases. Germline CDR1 SGDLS, CDR2 YYNGEE. CDR3 amino acids: CASSVESAGVAQYF. CDR3 coding DNA: TGTGCCAGCAGCGTAGAATCAGCGGGCGTGGCCCAGTACTTC.

V and J are TRBV29-1 and TRBJ2-7; D perhaps matches TRBD1 (6 bases). V was trimmed by 2 bases and J by 3 bases, leaving 17 bases between them. From germline, CDR1 is SQVTM and CDR2 ANQGSEA. The CDR3 is 15 residues long. The CDR3 sequence: CSVEQGRGLNYEQYF. Written as DNA, the CDR3 is TGCAGCGTTGAACAAGGCAGGGGTCTCAACTACGAGCAGTACTTC.